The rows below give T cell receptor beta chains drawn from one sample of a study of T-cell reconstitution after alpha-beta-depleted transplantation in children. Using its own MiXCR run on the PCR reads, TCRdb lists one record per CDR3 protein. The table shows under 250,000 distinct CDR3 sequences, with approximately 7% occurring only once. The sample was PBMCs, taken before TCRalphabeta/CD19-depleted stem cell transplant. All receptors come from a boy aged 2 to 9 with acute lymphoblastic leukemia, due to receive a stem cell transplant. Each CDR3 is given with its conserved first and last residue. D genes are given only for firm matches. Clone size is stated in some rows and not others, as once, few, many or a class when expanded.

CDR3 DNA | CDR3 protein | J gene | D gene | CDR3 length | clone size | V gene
TGCAGCGTCACCAGGACAGGGAGAGGAGAGACCCAGTACTTC | CSVTRTGRGETQYF | TRBJ2-5 | TRBD1 | 14 | many | TRBV29-1
TGTGCCAGCAGCCAAGACATGGGGCCCTACACCTTC | CASSQDMGPYTF | TRBJ1-2 | NA | 12 | many | TRBV14
TGTGCCAGCAGTGAATGGGGGGGGGGCCCCTACGAGCAGTACTTC | CASSEWGGGPYEQYF | TRBJ2-7 | NA | 15 | NA | TRBV25-1
TGCGCCAGCAGCCAAAGGACTGGCAATCAGCCCCAGCATTTT | CASSQRTGNQPQHF | TRBJ1-5 | NA | 14 | NA | TRBV4-3
TGCGCCAGCAGCCCTACACAGAACCAAGAGACCCAGTACTTC | CASSPTQNQETQYF | TRBJ2-5 | NA | 14 | few | TRBV5-1
TGTGCCAGCAGCTCTACAGGGTTGACCGGGGAGCTGTTTTTT | CASSSTGLTGELFF | TRBJ2-2 | NA | 14 | NA | TRBV7-9
TGTGCCAGCAGCGTAGGGCATGAGGTCATCGATACGCAGTATTTT | CASSVGHEVIDTQYF | TRBJ2-3 | NA | 15 | many | TRBV9
TGTGCCAGCAGCGGAGGACAGGGGTCGGGCACTGAAGCTTTCTTT | CASSGGQGSGTEAFF | TRBJ1-1 | TRBD1 | 15 | many | TRBV11-2
TGTGCCAGCAGTTCCCTCTACCGACAGGGGAGGTCGGGGCCGAATGAGCAGTTCTTC | CASSSLYRQGRSGPNEQFF | TRBJ2-1 | TRBD1 | 19 | many | TRBV28
TGTGCCAGCAGGCCTAGCGGGGGGGCCTGGGGAAATACGCAGTATTTT | CASRPSGGAWGNTQYF | TRBJ2-3 | TRBD2 | 16 | many | TRBV7-2
TGCGCCAGCTTACCGGGACTAGCTTATACAGATACGCAGTATTTT | CASLPGLAYTDTQYF | TRBJ2-3 | TRBD2 | 15 | many | TRBV5-1
TGTGCCAGCAGCCAAGTGTTCGGGGCTCTAGCGGGGGGTTCCTACGAGCAGTACTTC | CASSQVFGALAGGSYEQYF | TRBJ2-7 | TRBD2 | 19 | many | TRBV4-2
TGTGCCAGCAGCCAGAGTAGGACTAGCAGTTACGAGCAGTACTTC | CASSQSRTSSYEQYF | TRBJ2-7 | TRBD2 | 15 | few | TRBV3-1
TGTGCCAGCAGTTCCGCCGGTTCACCCCTCCACTTT | CASSSAGSPLHF | TRBJ1-6 | NA | 12 | NA | TRBV12-3/TRBV12-4
TGTGCCAGCAGTATCGACATACCTTCAGTCCCAGAAAAACTGTTTTTT | CASSIDIPSVPEKLFF | TRBJ1-4 | NA | 16 | NA | TRBV2
TGTGCCAGCAGCTTAGGGACAGGGAGCAAAAACATTCAGTACTTC | CASSLGTGSKNIQYF | TRBJ2-4 | TRBD1 | 15 | NA | TRBV7-9
TGTGCCAGCAGCTCTTGGGTAGGGAGCTCCTATAATTCACCCCTCCACTTT | CASSSWVGSSYNSPLHF | TRBJ1-6 | NA | 17 | NA | TRBV7-2
TGTGCCAGCTCACCACCGAATATGAGGACCACTGAAGCTTTCTTT | CASSPPNMRTTEAFF | TRBJ1-1 | NA | 15 | few | TRBV18
TGCAGTGCTAGTCCCCCTGGGGGGAATAGCAATCAGCCCCAGCATTTT | CSASPPGGNSNQPQHF | TRBJ1-5 | NA | 16 | many | TRBV20-1
TGTGCCAGCAGTCTGGGTGGACACACCGGGGAGCTGTTTTTT | CASSLGGHTGELFF | TRBJ2-2 | NA | 14 | many | TRBV12-3/TRBV12-4
TGCAGTGCTAACAGGGGGTCTGAAGCTTTCTTT | CSANRGSEAFF | TRBJ1-1 | TRBD1 | 11 | few | TRBV20-1
TGTGCCAGCAGCTTAGTTGCGGGATCATCCAAAAACATTCAGTACTTC | CASSLVAGSSKNIQYF | TRBJ2-4 | NA | 16 | many | TRBV7-9
TGCAGTGCGAACACTGCGCTCGGAGTCGGTTACAATGAGCAGTTCTTC | CSANTALGVGYNEQFF | TRBJ2-1 | NA | 16 | few | TRBV20-1
TGTGCCAGCAGCTTCGACGGGACCGCTAATGAGCAGTTCTTC | CASSFDGTANEQFF | TRBJ2-1 | NA | 14 | many | TRBV7-9
TGTGCCAGCAGTTTGGCTAGCGTGGACAATGAGCAGTTCTTC | CASSLASVDNEQFF | TRBJ2-1 | NA | 14 | many | TRBV2
TGTGCCAGCAGCCGGGGGGTAGGGGAACAGTACTTC | CASSRGVGEQYF | TRBJ2-7 | TRBD2 | 12 | many | TRBV11-2
TGTGCCAGCTCAAGCTCTGGGGCCAACGTCCTGACTTTC | CASSSSGANVLTF | TRBJ2-6 | NA | 13 | NA | TRBV12-3/TRBV12-4
TGTGCCAGCAGTTTGGAGCTAGCGGGAGGGGCAGATACGCAGTATTTT | CASSLELAGGADTQYF | TRBJ2-3 | TRBD2 | 16 | NA | TRBV12-3/TRBV12-4
TGTGCCAGCAGTTCAGCCCAAGACTATGGCTACACCTTC | CASSSAQDYGYTF | TRBJ1-2 | NA | 13 | many | TRBV28
TGTGCCAGCAGCCCCGCCGGGAGGGGTGAGACCCAGTACTTC | CASSPAGRGETQYF | TRBJ2-5 | TRBD2 | 14 | many | TRBV6-2/TRBV6-3
TGTGCCAGCAGTCCCTCAGGGGCAGGGATTGGCTACACCTTC | CASSPSGAGIGYTF | TRBJ1-2 | NA | 14 | few | TRBV12-3/TRBV12-4
TGCGCCAGCAGCTCGGTAGCGGGAGGGCCCAAGAACACCGGGGAGCTGTTTTTT | CASSSVAGGPKNTGELFF | TRBJ2-2 | TRBD2 | 18 | NA | TRBV5-1
TGTGCCAGCAGCTTAGTGGACAGGGCGTATGGCTACACCTTC | CASSLVDRAYGYTF | TRBJ1-2 | TRBD1 | 14 | NA | TRBV7-2
TGTGCCAGCAGTGACTCAGCTAGCGGGGGGAATGAGCAGTTCTTC | CASSDSASGGNEQFF | TRBJ2-1 | TRBD2 | 15 | many | TRBV6-4
TGTGCCAGCTCATCAGGTATCCCTGAAGCTTTCTTT | CASSSGIPEAFF | TRBJ1-1 | NA | 12 | NA | TRBV28
TGTGCCAGCAGCGCGGGACTCAATTTGTACGAGCAGTACTTC | CASSAGLNLYEQYF | TRBJ2-7 | NA | 14 | many | TRBV28
TGCGCCAGCAGCTTGGTCAGGGGTGAACACTTC | CASSLVRGEHF | TRBJ2-7 | NA | 11 | NA | TRBV5-1
TGTGCCAGCAGCCTAGCGGGGGGTCGTAGTGAGCAGTTCTTC | CASSLAGGRSEQFF | TRBJ2-1 | TRBD2 | 14 | many | TRBV12-3/TRBV12-4
TGCAGCGTTGAACGTGCAGGGGGGAGCACAGATACGCAGTATTTT | CSVERAGGSTDTQYF | TRBJ2-3 | NA | 15 | NA | TRBV29-1
TGCGCCAGCAGAACGACAGGGGGAGAGACCCAGTACTTC | CASRTTGGETQYF | TRBJ2-5 | TRBD1 | 13 | many | TRBV5-1
TGTGCCAGCTCACCCTTGACGGGGAATCAGCCCCAGCATTTT | CASSPLTGNQPQHF | TRBJ1-5 | NA | 14 | many | TRBV18
TGTGCCAGCAGTTCGAACCCTGGATTGGATGAGCAGTTCTTC | CASSSNPGLDEQFF | TRBJ2-1 | NA | 14 | many | TRBV28
TGCAGTGCTACCGAAGAGGGGGGGACTTCCTACGAGCAGTACTTC | CSATEEGGTSYEQYF | TRBJ2-7 | NA | 15 | few | TRBV20-1
TGCAGTGCTTTGGACGCAGAACATAATTCACCCCTCCACTTT | CSALDAEHNSPLHF | TRBJ1-6 | NA | 14 | many | TRBV20-1
TGTGCCAGCAGCTCAGCCAGGGGGCCGGAGAATGAAAAACTGTTTTTT | CASSSARGPENEKLFF | TRBJ1-4 | TRBD1 | 16 | many | TRBV7-8
TGCGCCAGCAACCCAGCGGGAGCAGATACGCAGTATTTT | CASNPAGADTQYF | TRBJ2-3 | TRBD2 | 13 | few | TRBV5-1
TGTGCCAGCAAATCTACCTCAGCGGGGGGGACAGATACGCAGTATTTT | CASKSTSAGGTDTQYF | TRBJ2-3 | TRBD2 | 16 | many | TRBV12-3/TRBV12-4
TGTGCCAGCAGCGTAACCAGTGAGAACACTGAAGCTTTCTTT | CASSVTSENTEAFF | TRBJ1-1 | NA | 14 | NA | TRBV9
TGTGCCATCAGACCCGGACAGGGGGGCACAGATACGCAGTATTTT | CAIRPGQGGTDTQYF | TRBJ2-3 | TRBD1 | 15 | many | TRBV10-3
TGTGCCAGCTCACCCAGACAGGGGAGTTACACTGAAGCTTTCTTT | CASSPRQGSYTEAFF | TRBJ1-1 | TRBD1 | 15 | few | TRBV18
TGTGCCAGCAGCCAAGGAAGCATGGGGGTTCAGCCCCAGCATTTT | CASSQGSMGVQPQHF | TRBJ1-5 | NA | 15 | NA | TRBV14
TGCGCCAGCAGCCAAGACTCGAGGACAGGGGTCAATTCACCCCTCCACTTT | CASSQDSRTGVNSPLHF | TRBJ1-6 | TRBD1 | 17 | few | TRBV4-3
TGTGCCACCAGCAGAGATGCGACAGAAACTAGCACAGATACGCAGTATTTT | CATSRDATETSTDTQYF | TRBJ2-3 | NA | 17 | NA | TRBV15
TGCAGCGTTGATTCGGGACAGGGTGGGTACGAGCAGTACTTC | CSVDSGQGGYEQYF | TRBJ2-7 | TRBD1 | 14 | many | TRBV29-1
TGTGCCACCAGTGATTATGGGACTAGCGGCGCATCCTACAATGAGCAGTTCTTC | CATSDYGTSGASYNEQFF | TRBJ2-1 | TRBD2 | 18 | many | TRBV24-1
TGTGCCAGCAGCTCGCAAACACTAAGGGGTGTCATTCAGTACTTC | CASSSQTLRGVIQYF | TRBJ2-4 | NA | 15 | many | TRBV7-8
TGTGCCAGCAGCTTTCCGGGGGGGGAGACCAACAATGAGCAGTTCTTC | CASSFPGGETNNEQFF | TRBJ2-1 | TRBD2 | 16 | NA | TRBV7-8